This is a list of T cell receptor beta chains from one sample in a study of shared clonotypes between healthy human individuals. Repertoires were generated with immunoSEQ multiplex PCR, while TCRdb's copy carries only in-frame clones and drops some. The top ten hold about 0.39% of the sample, which has some 2.3 million clones, more than 85% seen once. The sequencing sample was made of naive CD4+ T cells from PBMCs. These receptors were taken from a man aged 18 to 35 in good health. Some clones in this sample may be carry-over from other donors' samples. The CDR3 runs from the conserved cysteine through the conserved F or W. Fields, in order: D gene, J gene, V gene, CDR3 protein, CDR3 DNA. The D gene is left open where the match is weak.

D: TRBD1
J: TRBJ1-1
V: TRBV5-6
CDR3: CASSLVGQGLGTEAFF
DNA: TGTGCCAGCAGCTTGGTGGGACAGGGGTTGGGGACTGAAGCTTTCTTT

D: .
J: TRBJ2-1
V: TRBV20-1
CDR3: CSAVRGNEQFF
DNA: TGCAGTGCCGTCCGGGGGAATGAGCAGTTCTTC

D: .
J: TRBJ1-2
V: TRBV28
CDR3: CASSLGLNYGYTF
DNA: TGTGCCAGCAGTTTGGGCCTGAACTATGGCTACACCTTC

D: TRBD2
J: TRBJ2-5
V: TRBV6-5
CDR3: CASSYGAGGPEETQYF
DNA: TGTGCCAGCAGTTACGGAGCGGGAGGGCCTGAAGAGACCCAGTACTTC

D: TRBD1
J: TRBJ2-7
V: TRBV7-8
CDR3: CASSLRQGEGEQYF
DNA: TGTGCCAGCAGCTTGAGACAGGGGGAGGGCGAGCAGTACTTC

D: .
J: TRBJ1-4
V: TRBV5-1
CDR3: CASSLGQNNEKLFF
DNA: TGCGCCAGCAGCTTGGGACAGAATAATGAAAAACTGTTTTTT

D: .
J: TRBJ2-1
V: TRBV7-9
CDR3: CASSSYGTGPNNEQFF
DNA: TGTGCCAGCAGCTCATACGGGACTGGCCCCAACAATGAGCAGTTCTTC

D: .
J: TRBJ1-5
V: TRBV6-1
CDR3: CASSEVGPGSNQPQHF
DNA: TGTGCCAGCAGTGAAGTAGGGCCAGGCAGCAATCAGCCCCAGCATTTT

D: .
J: TRBJ1-1
V: TRBV5-1
CDR3: CASSLTARLDTEAFF
DNA: TGCGCCAGCAGCTTGACGGCAAGACTTGACACTGAAGCTTTCTTT

D: TRBD1
J: TRBJ2-7
V: TRBV7-2
CDR3: CASSLGTGVYEQYF
DNA: TGTGCCAGCAGCCTGGGGACAGGGGTTTACGAGCAGTACTTC

D: .
J: TRBJ2-7
V: TRBV6-5
CDR3: CASSQMRGHYEQYF
DNA: TGTGCCAGCAGCCAGATGAGGGGCCACTACGAGCAGTACTTC

D: TRBD1
J: TRBJ2-7
V: TRBV6-5
CDR3: CASRPPGQGAEQYF
DNA: TGTGCCAGCAGGCCTCCGGGACAGGGTGCCGAGCAGTACTTC

D: .
J: TRBJ2-3
V: TRBV7-3
CDR3: CASSLIGSADTQYF
DNA: TGTGCCAGCAGCTTAATCGGGAGTGCAGATACGCAGTATTTT

D: TRBD2
J: TRBJ2-7
V: TRBV19
CDR3: CASSIELAGEQYF
DNA: TGTGCCAGTAGTATAGAACTAGCGGGAGAGCAGTACTTC

D: .
J: TRBJ2-5
V: TRBV6-6
CDR3: CASRRTGPETQYF
DNA: TGTGCCAGCAGGCGGACCGGGCCAGAGACCCAGTACTTC

D: TRBD1
J: TRBJ1-5
V: TRBV5-1
CDR3: CASSLGQGENQPQHF
DNA: TGCGCCAGCAGCTTGGGACAGGGAGAAAATCAGCCCCAGCATTTT